These 17 T cell receptor beta chains originate from one sample sequenced in a study of T cell repertoires in aging, cancer and after chemotherapy. Peripheral blood genomic DNA, not sorted cells or RNA, was the template. Rearranged V-D-J TRB sequences were amplified with a mixed TRB-A/B primer pool. TCRdb reprocessed the multiplex PCR reads via MiXCR and lists one record per CDR3 protein. The repertoire holds over 1,000 distinct CDR3 sequences, with around 20% as singletons. Sequenced sample: blood. The receptors here all came from a human donor with a solid tumor.

About this clonotype itself: Just one base apart from a much larger clone, this may be a read error. The CDR3 carries no conserved terminal phenylalanine or tryptophan, so it likely arises from a read error. V is TRBV27 and J is TRBJ2-7, with TRBD2 identical over 7 bases. The CDR3 loop spans 15 amino acids. V was pared by 7 bases and J by 2 bases, with 11 bases of the junction left unmatched. CDR1 and CDR2 from the germline V gene are MNHEY and SMNVEV (reference sequence). The CDR3 reads CASKLRGDGTYEQYL. In DNA form, the CDR3 reads TGTGCCAGCAAGTTACGGGGGGACGGGACCTACGAGCAGTACTTA.

Points on this clonotype: Possible read error: a much larger clone is one base away. This chain connects TRBV29-1 to TRBJ2-1; unclear D gene. The CDR3 sequence is 14 residues long. The germline V gene encodes CDR1 SQVTM and CDR2 ANQGSEA. This CDR3 reads CIVPGVAAYNEQFF. CDR3 coding DNA: TGCATCGTGCCAGGAGTAGCAGCCTACAATGAGCAGTTCTTC.

This chain links TRBV7-9 with TRBJ2-5, with 10 bases fitting TRBD1. Looked up from germline, CDR1 is SEHNR and CDR2 is FQNEAQ (reference sequence). The CDR3 is made up of 12 amino acids. The J segment lost 4 bases and the V segment lost 9 bases, leaving 2 bases of the junction unmatched. CDR3 in amino acids: CASRTGGETQYF. In nucleotides, the CDR3 is TGTGCCAGTCGGACAGGGGGAGAGACCCAGTACTTC.

This clonotype rates as large (0.1 to 1%). The chain uses TRBV6-6 and TRBJ2-1; D not certain. Germline CDR1 and CDR2: MNHNY and SVGAGI (reference sequence). This CDR3 has 15 residues. V lost 2 bases, J lost 8 bases, and 16 bases lay in between. CDR3 residues: CASSYGVSSVDEQFF. In nucleotides, the CDR3 is TGTGCCAGCAGTTACGGGGTTAGCTCCGTCGATGAGCAGTTCTTC.

The J gene is TRBJ2-3, the V gene TRBV5-1; a weak D match, TRBD2 (6 bases). This CDR3 is 16 amino acids long. Germline CDR1 reads SGHRS; CDR2 reads YFSETQ. V was shortened by 1 base and J by 2 bases, with 14 bases between the two germline ends. CDR3 sequence reads: CASSLLASVATDTQYF. In nucleotides, the CDR3 is TGCGCCAGCAGCTTGTTGGCTAGCGTGGCCACAGATACGCAGTATTTT.

This clonotype is judged medium-sized. The V call is TRBV20-1, the J call TRBJ2-1; 10 bases map to TRBD2. With 1 base clipped from V and 8 bases from J, the junction kept 5 bases outside the gene matches. Germline V gives CDR1 DFQATT, CDR2 SNEGSKA (reference sequence). CDR3 length: 14 amino acids. CDR3 coding DNA: TGCAGTGCTAGAGTTGGGACTAGCGACCATGAGCAGTTCTTC. Protein product: CSARVGTSDHEQFF.

This clonotype was counted a few times. V usage is TRBV7-3 and J usage is TRBJ2-2; D is undetermined. V lost 5 bases and J lost 5, with 9 bases in between. Germline V lookup: CDR1 SGHTA, CDR2 FQGTGA. CDR3 size: 13 residues. CDR3 nucleotides: TGTGCCAGCAGCCTCAGAGGAACCGGGGAGCTGTTTTTT. Translated: CASSLRGTGELFF. Full variable domain (rest looked up from reference TRBV7-3 and TRBJ2-2): GAGVSQTPSNKVTEKGKYVELRCDPISGHTALYWYRQSLGQGPEFLIYFQGTGAADDSGLPNDRFFAVRPEGSVSTLKIQRTERGDSAVYLCASSLRGTGELFFGEGSRLTVL.

As to this clonotype: A much larger clonotype is one base distant, so this may be a read error. V and J are TRBV27 and TRBJ2-7; D remains ambiguous. CDR1 is MNHEY, CDR2 SMNVEV, per germline (reference sequence). The V gene lost 0 bases and the J gene lost 4 bases, with 7 bases spanning the gap. The CDR3 is 13 residues long. Here the CDR3 reads CASSLSSEYEQYF. In DNA, the CDR3 is TGTGCCAGCAGTTTATCGTCGGAGTACGAGCAGTACTTC.

CDR3 protein: CSARDSLRDRVETEAFF. In nucleotides, the CDR3 is TGCAGTGCTAGAGACAGCCTGCGAGACAGGGTAGAGACTGAAGCTTTCTTT. The chain joins TRBV20-1 to TRBJ1-1; 7 bases are shared with TRBD1. Germline CDR1 reads DFQATT; CDR2 reads SNEGSKA (reference sequence). The V and J ends lost 0 bases and 5 bases, in that order; junction bases with no gene match: 15. This CDR3 comprises 17 residues.

The rearrangement links TRBV20-1 to TRBJ2-7; 8 bases are a match to TRBD1. V was pared by 6 bases and J by 7 bases, with 14 bases of the junction left unmatched. The germline CDR1 and CDR2 sequences are DFQATT and SNEGSKA (reference sequence). This CDR3 spans 14 amino acids. The CDR3 coding sequence is TGCAGTGCCTCAACGCAGGGGGCCTCTAGAGAGCAGTACTTC. Protein sequence: CSASTQGASREQYF.

This clonotype was recorded a few times. The chain is built from TRBV7-9 and TRBJ1-5; maybe TRBD1 (6 bases). The germline V gene encodes CDR1 SEHNR and CDR2 FQNEAQ (reference sequence). The V and J ends lost 7 bases and 3 bases respectively, with 10 bases between them. The CDR3 sequence is 13 residues long. The CDR3 nucleotides read TGTGCCAGCAACCAGGGGTTCAATCAGCCCCAGCATTTT. Amino acid sequence: CASNQGFNQPQHF.

The rearrangement uses TRBV6-2 or TRBV6-3 and TRBJ2-4; possible D gene TRBD1, 6 bases. In germline, CDR1 is MNHEY, CDR2 SVGEGT. V was cut by 6 bases and J by 0 bases, with 18 bases left in between. The CDR3 is 17 amino acids. In DNA form, the CDR3 reads TGTGCCAGCAGAAAGAAGGACAGTACTTTAGCCAAAAACATTCAGTACTTC. This encodes CASRKKDSTLAKNIQYF.

As for this clonotype: A much bigger clone sits one base away, suggesting this may be a read error. The J gene is TRBJ2-3, the V gene TRBV5-6; D unresolved. CDR3 size: 11 residues. Trimming cost V 6 bases and J 8 bases, with 10 bases left between them. CDR1 is SGHDT and CDR2 is YYEEEE in the germline V gene. The CDR3 here is CASNLASTQYF. The CDR3 nucleotides read TGTGCCAGCAACTTAGCTTCTACGCAGTATTTT.

Remarks on this clonotype: A much larger clone lies one base from this, so it may be a read error. This chain joins TRBV7-2 and TRBJ2-7, with 7 nucleotides matching TRBD1. This CDR3 has 14 amino acids. Germline CDR1 SGHTA, CDR2 FQGNSA. Germline trimming cut 8 bases from V and 1 base from J; bases unmatched to any gene: 8. Written as DNA, the CDR3 is TGTGCCAGCGGTCGACTGACAGGGTCCTACGAGCAGTACTTC. This gives the protein CASGRLTGSYEQYF. The variable domain in full, with the rest retrieved from reference TRBV7-2 and TRBJ2-7, is GAGVSQSPSNKVTEKGKDVELRCDPISGHTALYWYRQSLGQGLEFLIYFQGNSAPDKSGLPSDRFSAERTGGSVSTLTIQRTQQEDSAVYLCASGRLTGSYEQYFGPGTRLTVT.

Comment on this clonotype: A much larger clone differs by one base, so this may be a read error. The CDR3 bases are TGTGCCAGTAGTTCCCCGGGAAAGGCGACTGAAGCTTTCTTT. Encoded protein: CASSSPGKATEAFF. The chain employs TRBV19 and TRBJ1-1; unclear D gene. The CDR3 is 14 residues long. Trimming cost V 5 bases and J 5 bases, with 15 bases left between them. Germline CDR1 and CDR2: LNHDA and SQIVND (reference sequence).

This clonotype has just a few counts. Here the CDR3 reads CATRDAMSNQPQHF. CDR3 DNA: TGTGCCACCAGAGACGCCATGAGCAATCAGCCCCAGCATTTT. V gene TRBV10-3 combines with J gene TRBJ1-5; D gene ambiguous. V gave up 10 bases and J gave up 1 base, with 14 bases separating them. The CDR3 consists of 14 residues. Germline V gene data show CDR1 as ENHRY and CDR2 as SYGVKD.

This clonotype was recorded a few times. CDR3 loop: CASKVGGSLGFEKLFF. The CDR3 DNA sequence: TGTGCCAGTAAGGTCGGAGGCTCACTCGGATTCGAAAAACTGTTTTTT. The V and J genes are TRBV7-9 and TRBJ1-4; no clear D gene. Trimming took 9 bases from V and 8 from J, leaving 25 bases between them. The CDR3 runs to 16 residues. Germline V gene sequence: CDR1 SEHNR, CDR2 FQNEAQ (reference sequence).